This TCR beta chain was captured by sequencing in a study of T cells in Graves' hyperthyroidism and ophthalmopathy. In the study overall: Once the initial diagnosis was made, peripheral blood was obtained before any treatment.

This clonotype was recorded many times. The germline CDR1 and CDR2 sequences are SEHNR and FQNEAQ (reference sequence). V lost 3 bases to trimming and J lost 5 bases; unmatched junction nucleotides: 4. The CDR3 contains 16 residues. Researchers took RNA transcripts and amplified the TCR beta CDR3 regions from them. The primer set for the first-round RT-PCR of the TCR CDR3 was HTBI. TCRdb processed the multiplex PCR reads anew with MiXCR; each CDR3 protein has one entry. Of around 300,000 distinct CDR3 sequences listed, around 15% were seen once; the top ten hold 7.9%. The TCR comes from a woman between 40 and 50 years old with Graves' hyperthyroidism. The sequenced sample was blood. This chain joins TRBV7-9 and TRBJ2-1, with 13 bases lining up with TRBD2. CDR3 nucleotide sequence: TGTGCCAGCAGCTTTGGACTAGCGGGAGCCCACAATGAGCAGTTCTTC. This translates into CASSFGLAGAHNEQFF.